The 17 T cell receptor beta chains below all came from one sample that was sequenced in a study of T cell responses to AZD1222 COVID-19 vaccine. Assay: immunoSEQ multiplex PCR; the TCRdb copy retains only in-frame clones and omits some. The sample comprises 95,000 to 150,000 clones, more than 80% of which are singletons, and approximately 3.3% rests with the top ten. Sequenced here: peripheral blood, sampled on day 0 of AZD1222 vaccination. The receptors shown here come from an adult in good health.

The rearrangement links TRBV11-2 to TRBJ2-1, with no clear D. V lost 3 bases to trimming and J lost 6 bases, with 6 bases between them. Germline V lookup: CDR1 SGHAT, CDR2 FQNNGV. The CDR3 consists of 12 residues. The CDR3 DNA reads TGTGCCAGCAGCTTCTTGATCAATGAGCAGTTCTTC. Translating gives CASSFLINEQFF.

This clone was found a few times. This rearrangement joins TRBV6-2 or TRBV6-3 to TRBJ1-1, with TRBD1 identical over 8 bases. Germline trimming cut 2 bases from V and 5 bases from J; bases unmatched to any gene: 10. The V gene's germline CDR1 is MNHEY and CDR2 SVGEGT. The CDR3 has 16 amino acids. The CDR3 DNA sequence: TGTGCCAGCAGTTACAATGCAGGGGGCACGGGGACTGAAGCTTTCTTT. Translated: CASSYNAGGTGTEAFF.

V is TRBV7-2 and J is TRBJ2-7; D tentatively fits TRBD1 or TRBD2 (5 bases each). From germline, CDR1 is SGHTA and CDR2 FQGNSA. The V end was cut by 3 bases, the J end by 7 bases, with 13 bases between. This CDR3 is 13 amino acids long. The DNA for the CDR3 is TGTGCCAGCAGCTTTTGGGACGAGGGAGAGCAGTACTTC. Protein sequence: CASSFWDEGEQYF.

This clone was seen only once. The V call is TRBV9, the J call TRBJ2-1, with D maybe TRBD1 (5 bases). CDR1 SGDLS and CDR2 YYNGEE come from the germline V gene. Trimming removed 0 bases from V and 5 bases from J, with 9 bases in between. The CDR3 consists of 14 residues. Here the CDR3 reads CASSVGGSHNEQFF. The CDR3 DNA reads TGTGCCAGCAGCGTAGGGGGCTCACACAATGAGCAGTTCTTC.

The J gene is TRBJ2-1, the V gene TRBV6-5; D is ambiguous. V was trimmed by 0 bases and J by 7 bases, leaving 16 bases between them. Germline V gene lookup returns CDR1 MNHEY and CDR2 SVGAGI. This CDR3 has 16 amino acids. The CDR3 DNA follows: TGTGCCAGCAGTTACTCGGCCGGAACCTCTCCTAATGAGCAGTTCTTC. Protein sequence: CASSYSAGTSPNEQFF.

The rearrangement joins TRBV27 to TRBJ1-6, with 9 nucleotides matching TRBD1. Germline CDR1 MNHEY, CDR2 SMNVEV (reference sequence). This CDR3 contains 14 residues. Losses at the gene ends were 6 bases for V and 4 bases for J; bases not matched to a gene: 1. The CDR3 bases are TGTGCCAGCAGGACAGGGGGATATAATTCACCCCTCCACTTT. Translation: CASRTGGYNSPLHF.

V usage is TRBV27 and J usage is TRBJ1-1, with TRBD1 matching 7 bases. The CDR3 is 16 residues long. V shed 5 bases and J 5 bases; nucleotides not matched to a gene: 14. Germline V gene data show CDR1 as MNHEY and CDR2 as SMNVEV (reference sequence). CDR3 amino acids: CASSPSQGETDTEAFF. The CDR3 region has the DNA TGTGCCAGCAGTCCCTCCCAGGGGGAAACCGATACTGAAGCTTTCTTT.

The chain joins TRBV28 to TRBJ2-5; D might be TRBD1 (5 bases). This CDR3 is built from 13 residues. Germline V lookup: CDR1 MDHEN, CDR2 SYDVKM. Trimming pared 3 bases from V and 5 bases from J, leaving 10 bases between. The CDR3 is CASSLGPVETQYF. The CDR3 DNA reads TGTGCCAGCAGTTTGGGGCCCGTCGAGACCCAGTACTTC. The variable domain in full, completed from reference TRBV28 and TRBJ2-5, reads DVKVTQSSRYLVKRTGEKVFLECVQDMDHENMFWYRQDPGLGLRLIYFSYDVKMKEKGDIPEGYSVSREKKERFSLILESASTNQTSMYLCASSLGPVETQYFGPGTRLLVL.

This chain joins TRBV27 and TRBJ2-1, with D perhaps TRBD1 (5 bases). Trimming removed 4 bases from V and 2 bases from J, with 9 bases in between. Germline V lookup: CDR1 MNHEY, CDR2 SMNVEV (reference sequence). This CDR3 spans 14 amino acids. As DNA, the CDR3 is TGTGCCAGCAGTTATGCAGGGACCTACAATGAGCAGTTCTTC. Translating it yields CASSYAGTYNEQFF.

This chain links TRBV28 with TRBJ1-2; a weak D match, TRBD1 (5 bases). The CDR3 covers 14 residues. CDR1 and CDR2 from the germline V gene are MDHEN and SYDVKM. V lost 7 bases to trimming and J lost 8 bases, with 20 bases between them. CDR3 protein: CASITQGNVRGYTF. The CDR3 nucleotides read TGTGCCAGCATCACTCAGGGAAATGTAAGGGGCTACACCTTC.

J is TRBJ1-2 and V is TRBV2; D is unclear. Deletions cut 0 bases from V and 9 bases from J, with 5 bases between. This CDR3 comprises 11 residues. CDR1 SNHLY and CDR2 FYNNEI come from the germline V gene. CDR3 amino acids: CASSEAYRYTF. The CDR3 nucleotides read TGTGCCAGCAGTGAAGCATACCGCTACACCTTC.

This sequence joins TRBV7-9 and TRBJ2-1, with TRBD2 identical over 11 bases. Per the germline V gene, CDR1 is SEHNR and CDR2 is FQNEAQ (reference sequence). V shed 5 bases and J 7 bases; nucleotides not matched to a gene: 7. The length of the CDR3 is 15 residues. CDR3 coding DNA: TGTGCCAGCAGCGAACTAGCGGGAGCTTCGAATGAGCAGTTCTTC. It yields the protein CASSELAGASNEQFF.

V gene TRBV4-1 combines with J gene TRBJ1-5; 7 nucleotides line up with TRBD1. V lost 1 base, J lost 3 bases, and 3 bases stayed unmatched. The CDR3 has 15 residues. Germline CDR1 and CDR2: MGHRA and YSYEKL. The CDR3 sequence: CASSQVDRSNQPQHF. Here the CDR3 DNA reads TGCGCCAGCAGCCAAGTGGACAGGTCCAATCAGCCCCAGCATTTT.

The chain joins TRBV19 to TRBJ1-2, with D maybe TRBD1 (6 bases). V dropped 5 bases and J dropped 5 bases, with 21 bases sitting between them. Germline-derived CDR1 and CDR2 are LNHDA and SQIVND (reference sequence). There are 16 residues in the CDR3. The CDR3 coding sequence is TGTGCCAGTAGTGACTTTTCGTCAGGGGCGCGGTATGGCTACACCTTC. Translating it yields CASSDFSSGARYGYTF.

The rearrangement joins TRBV7-9 to TRBJ1-1; the D is unclear. The CDR3 extends over 13 amino acids. Trimming stripped 5 bases from V and 2 bases from J, with 9 bases between. CDR1 is SEHNR, CDR2 FQNEAQ, per germline (reference sequence). The CDR3 reads CASSAGHNTEAFF. The CDR3 DNA reads as TGTGCCAGCAGCGCAGGTCATAACACTGAAGCTTTCTTT. The whole variable domain, filled in from reference TRBV7-9 and TRBJ1-1, reads DTGVSQNPRHKITKRGQNVTFRCDPISEHNRLYWYRQTLGQGPEFLTYFQNEAQLEKSRLLSDRFSAERPKGSFSTLEIQRTEQGDSAMYLCASSAGHNTEAFFGQGTRLTVV.

The rearrangement uses TRBV3-1 (or the pseudogene TRBV3-2) and TRBJ2-3; TRBD2 matches at 7 bases. With V trimmed by 1 base and J by 2 bases, 6 bases remained unmatched. The CDR3 covers 16 residues. Germline loops: CDR1 LGHDT, CDR2 YNNKEL (reference sequence). CDR3 region: CASSQGWEGFTDTQYF. For the CDR3, the DNA is TGTGCCAGCAGCCAAGGGTGGGAGGGCTTCACAGATACGCAGTATTTT.

V is TRBV24-1 and J is TRBJ1-3; weak D call: TRBD1 (5 bases). The CDR3 consists of 14 residues. Trimming removed 4 bases from V and 0 bases from J, with 6 bases in between. Germline lookup yields CDR1 KGHDR and CDR2 SFDVKD. Here the CDR3 DNA reads TGTGCCACCAGTGAGGGGGACTCTGGAAACACCATATATTTT. Its translation: CATSEGDSGNTIYF.